These 10 T cell receptor beta chains were all obtained from the same sample, sequenced in a study of naive and memory T cell subsets. Two oligonucleotides, mixed equimolar, formed the beta constant-region primer covering TRBC1 and TRBC2. Each CDR3 protein gets one entry after TCRdb re-called the UMI-ligation and nested PCR reads with MiXCR. Of 140,000 to 150,000 distinct CDR3 sequences detected, around 15% appear once; the ten largest clones hold about 0.13%. What was sequenced was naive CD4+ T cells from blood. The source of these receptors is a human donor in good health.

The chain combines TRBV27 with TRBJ2-6; TRBD1 agrees at 9 bases. The CDR3 runs 17 residues. Germline values: CDR1 MNHEY, CDR2 SMNVEV (reference sequence). V trimming: 6 bases; J trimming: 2 bases; junction bases outside the gene matches: 8. The CDR3 DNA sequence: TGTGCCAGCAGGCTAACAGGGGGCCGGACTGGGGCCAACGTCCTGACTTTC. This codes for CASRLTGGRTGANVLTF. Full variable domain (outside the CDR3, taken from reference TRBV27 and TRBJ2-6): EAQVTQNPRYLITVTGKKLTVTCSQNMNHEYMSWYRQDPGLGLRQIYYSMNVEVTDKGDVPEGYKVSRKEKRNFPLILESPSPNQTSLYFCASRLTGGRTGANVLTFGAGSRLTVL.

This chain uses TRBV27 with TRBJ1-2; TRBD1 is a possible D gene (6 bases). Germline CDR1 is MNHEY and CDR2 is SMNVEV (reference sequence). V lost 5 bases and J lost 2, with 15 bases in between. The CDR3 runs 15 residues. The CDR3 sequence is CASSPDRIANYGYTF. The CDR3 DNA is TGTGCCAGCAGTCCGGACAGAATCGCCAACTATGGCTACACCTTC.

This clonotype has more than one count but fewer than ten. This chain uses TRBV6-2 or TRBV6-3 with TRBJ1-5; a weak D match, TRBD1 (6 bases). Germline CDR1 MNHEY, CDR2 SVGEGT. The germline V and J ends were trimmed by 7 bases and 5 bases, with 21 bases remaining between them. The CDR3 is made up of 16 amino acids. The CDR3 DNA reads as TGTGCCAGCACCCCTCGGCCGGGGGGGCGACATCAGCCCCAGCATTTT. Amino acid sequence: CASTPRPGGRHQPQHF.

The CDR3 spells CATSDHGKTGSSYNEQFF. CDR3 DNA sequence: TGTGCCACCAGTGACCACGGAAAGACGGGCAGCTCCTACAATGAGCAGTTCTTC. V gene TRBV24-1 combines with J gene TRBJ2-1; no reliable D call. V lost 4 bases, J lost 0 bases, and 18 bases lay in between. The germline gives CDR1 KGHDR, CDR2 SFDVKD. This CDR3 is 18 amino acids long.

This clonotype was seen a few times. The chain couples TRBV5-4 to TRBJ2-4, with D maybe TRBD1 (5 bases). From germline, CDR1 is SGHNT and CDR2 YYREEE (reference sequence). This CDR3 is built from 17 residues. V dropped 4 bases and J dropped 0 bases, with 17 bases sitting between them. The DNA for the CDR3 is TGTGCCAGCAGCCCGAATTGGGGCCTACTAGCCAAAAACATTCAGTACTTC. It codes for CASSPNWGLLAKNIQYF.

With respect to this clonotype: At one end the junction does not follow the germline gene, possibly because of a read error. The rearrangement uses TRBV29-1 and TRBJ2-7; D gene uncertain. This CDR3 spans 11 amino acids. Germline CDR1 SQVTM, CDR2 ANQGSEA. The CDR3 DNA reads TGCAGCGTTGGGCAGTCCTACGAGCAGTGCTTC. Encoded protein: CSVGQSYEQCF.

The sample holds a few counts of this clonotype. This chain joins TRBV18 and TRBJ2-7; D is possibly TRBD1 (6 bases). Germline V CDR1 and CDR2: KGHSH, LQKENI. This CDR3 has 16 amino acids. The V gene lost 1 base and the J gene lost 5 bases, with 18 bases spanning the gap. CDR3 DNA sequence: TGTGCCAGCTCACCACTAGAGGCAGGGGCCATCCACGAGCAGTACTTC. Its translation is CASSPLEAGAIHEQYF.

This clonotype was observed a handful of times. The CDR3 sequence: CASSPGYGTGGTEAFF. As DNA, the CDR3 is TGTGCCAGCAGTCCCGGCTATGGGACAGGGGGCACTGAAGCTTTCTTT. The rearrangement links TRBV12-3 or TRBV12-4 to TRBJ1-1; 11 nucleotides match TRBD1. The J segment lost 4 bases and the V segment lost 5 bases, leaving 9 bases of the junction unmatched. There are 16 residues in the CDR3.

The chain employs TRBV6-6 and TRBJ1-1; D ambiguous. Deletions cut 3 bases from V and 7 bases from J, with 18 bases between. Germline V gene data show CDR1 as MNHNY and CDR2 as SVGAGI (reference sequence). CDR3 size: 15 residues. The CDR3 reads CASSYSPTSRLEAFF. As DNA, the CDR3 is TGTGCCAGCAGTTATTCACCCACCTCACGGCTTGAAGCTTTCTTT.

This clonotype appeared a few times. The V gene is TRBV4-2, the J gene TRBJ2-5; 13 nucleotides line up with TRBD2. Looked up from germline, CDR1 is LGHNA and CDR2 is YNFKEQ. J was trimmed by 13 bases and V by 1 base; bases with no gene match: 12. CDR3 length: 16 amino acids. CDR3 DNA: TGTGCCAGCAGCCAAGCCGGGACTAGCGGGATGGACCTATTGTACTTC. Translated: CASSQAGTSGMDLLYF.